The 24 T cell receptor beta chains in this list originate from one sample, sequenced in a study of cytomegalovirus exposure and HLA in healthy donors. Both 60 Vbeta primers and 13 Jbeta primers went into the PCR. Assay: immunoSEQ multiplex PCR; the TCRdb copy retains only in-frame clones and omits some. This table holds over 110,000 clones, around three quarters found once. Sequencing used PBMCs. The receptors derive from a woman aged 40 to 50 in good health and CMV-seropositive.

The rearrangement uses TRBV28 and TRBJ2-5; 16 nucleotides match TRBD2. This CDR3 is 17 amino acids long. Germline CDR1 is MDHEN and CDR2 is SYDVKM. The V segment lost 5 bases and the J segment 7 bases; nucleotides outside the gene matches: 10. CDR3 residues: CASSPGTSGRARGTQYF. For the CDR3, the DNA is TGTGCCAGCAGTCCCGGGACTAGCGGGAGGGCCCGGGGGACCCAGTACTTC. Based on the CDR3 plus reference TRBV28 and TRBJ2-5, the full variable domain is DVKVTQSSRYLVKRTGEKVFLECVQDMDHENMFWYRQDPGLGLRLIYFSYDVKMKEKGDIPEGYSVSREKKERFSLILESASTNQTSMYLCASSPGTSGRARGTQYFGPGTRLLVL.

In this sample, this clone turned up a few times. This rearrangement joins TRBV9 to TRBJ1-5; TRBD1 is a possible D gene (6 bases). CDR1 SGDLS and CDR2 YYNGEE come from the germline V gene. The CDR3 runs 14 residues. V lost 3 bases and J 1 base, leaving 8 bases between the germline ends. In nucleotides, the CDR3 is TGTGCCAGCAGCGAGGGGGTGAGCAATCAGCCCCAGCATTTT. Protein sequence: CASSEGVSNQPQHF. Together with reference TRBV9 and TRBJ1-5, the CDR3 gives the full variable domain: DSGVTQTPKHLITATGQRVTLRCSPRSGDLSVYWYQQSLDQGLQFLIQYYNGEERAKGNILERFSAQQFPDLHSELNLSSLELGDSALYFCASSEGVSNQPQHFGDGTRLSIL.

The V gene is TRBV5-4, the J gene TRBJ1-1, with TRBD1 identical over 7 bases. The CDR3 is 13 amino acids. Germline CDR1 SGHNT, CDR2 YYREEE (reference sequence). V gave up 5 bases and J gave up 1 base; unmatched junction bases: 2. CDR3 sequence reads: CASRGTANTEAFF. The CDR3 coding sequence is TGTGCCAGCAGGGGGACAGCGAACACTGAAGCTTTCTTT. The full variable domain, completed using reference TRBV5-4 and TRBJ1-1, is ETGVTQSPTHLIKTRGQQVTLRCSSQSGHNTVSWYQQALGQGPQFIFQYYREEENGRGNFPPRFSGLQFPNYSSELNVNALELDDSALYLCASRGTANTEAFFGQGTRLTVV.

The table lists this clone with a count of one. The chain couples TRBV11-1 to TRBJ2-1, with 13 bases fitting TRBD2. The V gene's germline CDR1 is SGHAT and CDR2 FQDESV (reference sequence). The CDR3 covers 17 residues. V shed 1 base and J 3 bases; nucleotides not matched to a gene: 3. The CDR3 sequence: CASSLGGLAGDYNEQFF. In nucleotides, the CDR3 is TGTGCCAGCAGCTTAGGCGGACTAGCGGGAGACTACAATGAGCAGTTCTTC.

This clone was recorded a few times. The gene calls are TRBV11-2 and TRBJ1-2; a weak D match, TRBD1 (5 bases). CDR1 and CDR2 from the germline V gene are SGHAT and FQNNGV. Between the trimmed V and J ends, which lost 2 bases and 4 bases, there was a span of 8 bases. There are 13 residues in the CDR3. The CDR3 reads CASSLSQGYGYTF. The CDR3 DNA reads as TGTGCCAGCAGCTTAAGTCAGGGCTATGGCTACACCTTC.

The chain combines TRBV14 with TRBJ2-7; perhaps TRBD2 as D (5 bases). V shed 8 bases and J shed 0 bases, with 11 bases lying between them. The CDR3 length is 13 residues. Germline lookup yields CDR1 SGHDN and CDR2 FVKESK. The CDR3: CASGRGISYEQYF. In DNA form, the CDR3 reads TGTGCCAGCGGGAGAGGGATCTCCTACGAGCAGTACTTC.

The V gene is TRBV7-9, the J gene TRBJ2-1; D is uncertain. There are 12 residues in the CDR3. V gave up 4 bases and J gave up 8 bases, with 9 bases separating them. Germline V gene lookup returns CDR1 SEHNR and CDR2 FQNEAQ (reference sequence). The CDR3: CASSSQEDEQFF. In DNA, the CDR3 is TGTGCCAGCAGCTCCCAAGAGGATGAGCAGTTCTTC.

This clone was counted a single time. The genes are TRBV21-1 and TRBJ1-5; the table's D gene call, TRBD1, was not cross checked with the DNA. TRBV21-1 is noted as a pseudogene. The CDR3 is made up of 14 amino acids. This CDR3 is CASTTGGGNQPQHF. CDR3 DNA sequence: TGTGCCAGCACCACAGGGGGTGGCAATCAGCCCCAGCATTTT.

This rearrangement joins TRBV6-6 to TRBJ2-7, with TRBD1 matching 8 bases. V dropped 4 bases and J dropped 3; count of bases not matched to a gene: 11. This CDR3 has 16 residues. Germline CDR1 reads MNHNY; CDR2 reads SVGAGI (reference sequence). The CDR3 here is CASSLIAGTGFYEQYF. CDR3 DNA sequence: TGTGCCAGCAGTTTGATAGCCGGGACAGGCTTCTACGAGCAGTACTTC.

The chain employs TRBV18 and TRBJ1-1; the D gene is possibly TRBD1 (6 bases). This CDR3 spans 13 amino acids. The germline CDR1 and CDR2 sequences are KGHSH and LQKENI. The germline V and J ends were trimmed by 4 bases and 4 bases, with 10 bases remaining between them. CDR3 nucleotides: TGTGCCAGCTCACAGGGGGAGCGCACTGAAGCTTTCTTT. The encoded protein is CASSQGERTEAFF.

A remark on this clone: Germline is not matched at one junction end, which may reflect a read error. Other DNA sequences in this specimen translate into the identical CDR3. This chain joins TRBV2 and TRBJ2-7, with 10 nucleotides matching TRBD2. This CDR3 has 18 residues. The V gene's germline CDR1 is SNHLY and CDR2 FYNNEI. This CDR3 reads CASSDPGLTSGALDEQYF. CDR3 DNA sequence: TGCGCCAGCAGTGACCCGGGGCTTACTAGCGGGGCTCTCGACGAGCAGTACTTC.

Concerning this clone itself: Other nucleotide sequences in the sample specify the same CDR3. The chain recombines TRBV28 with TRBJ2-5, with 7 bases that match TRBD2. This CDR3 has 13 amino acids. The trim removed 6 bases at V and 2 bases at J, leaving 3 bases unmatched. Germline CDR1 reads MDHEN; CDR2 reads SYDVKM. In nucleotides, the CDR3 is TGTGCCAGCAGCCCAGCGGGGCAAGAGACCCAGTACTTC. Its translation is CASSPAGQETQYF.

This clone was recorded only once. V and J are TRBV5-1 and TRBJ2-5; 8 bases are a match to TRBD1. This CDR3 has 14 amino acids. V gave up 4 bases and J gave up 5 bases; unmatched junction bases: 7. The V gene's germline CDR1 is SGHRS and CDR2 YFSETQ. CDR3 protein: CASSILTGEETQYF. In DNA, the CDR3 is TGCGCCAGCAGCATTCTGACAGGGGAGGAGACCCAGTACTTC. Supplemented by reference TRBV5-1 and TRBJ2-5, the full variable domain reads KAGVTQTPRYLIKTRGQQVTLSCSPISGHRSVSWYQQTPGQGLQFLFEYFSETQRNKGNFPGRFSGRQFSNSRSEMNVSTLELGDSALYLCASSILTGEETQYFGPGTRLLVL.

The chain's CDR3 is CATSRDSFKQYF. The CDR3 nucleotides read TGTGCCACCAGCAGAGATAGCTTCAAGCAGTACTTC. V is TRBV15 and J is TRBJ2-7; D remains unclear. The ends were cut back, 0 bases at V and 8 bases at J, with 8 bases in the middle. The CDR3 extends over 12 amino acids. Germline lookup yields CDR1 LNHNV and CDR2 YYDKDF (reference sequence).

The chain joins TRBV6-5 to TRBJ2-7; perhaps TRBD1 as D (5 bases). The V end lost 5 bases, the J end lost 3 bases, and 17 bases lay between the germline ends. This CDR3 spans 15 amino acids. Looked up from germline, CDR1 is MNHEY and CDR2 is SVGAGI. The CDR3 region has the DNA TGTGCCAGCAGTGCCAGTTACAGGCCTAACTACGAGCAGTACTTC. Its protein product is CASSASYRPNYEQYF.

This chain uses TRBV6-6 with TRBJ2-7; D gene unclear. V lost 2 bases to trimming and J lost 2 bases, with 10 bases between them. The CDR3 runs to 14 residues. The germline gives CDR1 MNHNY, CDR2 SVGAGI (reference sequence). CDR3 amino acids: CASSYTAIPYEQYF. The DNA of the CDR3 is TGTGCCAGCAGTTACACAGCCATCCCCTACGAGCAGTACTTC.

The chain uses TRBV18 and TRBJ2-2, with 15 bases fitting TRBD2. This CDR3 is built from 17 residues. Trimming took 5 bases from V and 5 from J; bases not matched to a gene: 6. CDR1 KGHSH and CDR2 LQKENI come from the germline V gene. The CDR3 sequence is CASSSGLAGGGTGELFF. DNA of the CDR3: TGTGCCAGCTCATCGGGACTAGCGGGAGGAGGAACCGGGGAGCTGTTTTTT.

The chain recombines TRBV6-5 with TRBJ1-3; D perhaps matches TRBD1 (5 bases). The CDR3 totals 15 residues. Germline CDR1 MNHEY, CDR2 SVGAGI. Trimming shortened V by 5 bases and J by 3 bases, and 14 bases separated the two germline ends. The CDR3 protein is CASSPGGVVGNTIYF. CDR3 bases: TGTGCCAGCAGTCCGGGAGGGGTAGTTGGAAACACCATATATTTT.

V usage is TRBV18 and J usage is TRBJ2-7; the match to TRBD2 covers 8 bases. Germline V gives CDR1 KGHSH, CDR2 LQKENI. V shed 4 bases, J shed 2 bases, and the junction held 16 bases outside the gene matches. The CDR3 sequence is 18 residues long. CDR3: CASSRGLNLAGLTYEQYF. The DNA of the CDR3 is TGTGCCAGCTCACGCGGCCTCAACTTAGCGGGACTAACCTACGAGCAGTACTTC. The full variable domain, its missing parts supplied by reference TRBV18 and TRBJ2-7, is NAGVMQNPRHLVRRRGQEARLRCSPMKGHSHVYWYRQLPEEGLKFMVYLQKENIIDESGMPKERFSAEFPKEGPSILRIQQVVRGDSAAYFCASSRGLNLAGLTYEQYFGPGTRLTVT.

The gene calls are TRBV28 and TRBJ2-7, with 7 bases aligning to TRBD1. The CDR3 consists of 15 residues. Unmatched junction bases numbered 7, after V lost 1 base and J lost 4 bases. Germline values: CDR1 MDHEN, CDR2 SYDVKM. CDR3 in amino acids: CASSLLTTGLYEQYF. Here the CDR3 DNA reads TGTGCCAGCAGTTTATTGACGACAGGGTTGTACGAGCAGTACTTC.

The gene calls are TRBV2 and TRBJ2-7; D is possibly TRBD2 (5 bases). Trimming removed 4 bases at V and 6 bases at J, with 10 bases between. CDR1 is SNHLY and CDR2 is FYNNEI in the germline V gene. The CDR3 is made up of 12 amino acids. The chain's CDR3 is CASSVSDCEQYF. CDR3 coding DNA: TGTGCCAGCAGTGTCTCGGACTGCGAGCAGTACTTC.

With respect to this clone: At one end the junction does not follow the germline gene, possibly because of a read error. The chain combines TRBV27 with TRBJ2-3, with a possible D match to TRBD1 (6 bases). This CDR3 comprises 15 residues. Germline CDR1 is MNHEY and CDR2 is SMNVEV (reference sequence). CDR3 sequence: CASSLWAGTTGTQYF. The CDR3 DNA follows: TGTGCCAGCAGTTTATGGGCAGGGACAACAGGTACGCAGTATTTT.

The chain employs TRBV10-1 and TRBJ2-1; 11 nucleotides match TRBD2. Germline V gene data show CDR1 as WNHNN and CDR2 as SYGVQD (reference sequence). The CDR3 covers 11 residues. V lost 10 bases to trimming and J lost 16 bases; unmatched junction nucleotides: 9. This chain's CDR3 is CATGGTSGLFF. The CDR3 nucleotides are TGCGCCACCGGGGGGACTAGCGGCTTATTCTTC.

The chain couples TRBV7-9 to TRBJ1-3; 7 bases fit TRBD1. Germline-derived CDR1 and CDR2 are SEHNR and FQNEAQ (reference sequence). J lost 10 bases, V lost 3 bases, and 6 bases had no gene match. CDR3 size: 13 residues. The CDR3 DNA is TGTGCCAGCAGCTTTCGTCAGGGGGAAACCATATATTTT. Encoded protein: CASSFRQGETIYF. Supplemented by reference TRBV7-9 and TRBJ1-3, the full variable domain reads DTGVSQNPRHKITKRGQNVTFRCDPISEHNRLYWYRQTLGQGPEFLTYFQNEAQLEKSRLLSDRFSAERPKGSFSTLEIQRTEQGDSAMYLCASSFRQGETIYFGEGSWLTVV.